The T cell receptor beta chain under discussion was sequenced for a study of T cells in Graves' hyperthyroidism and ophthalmopathy. Whole-study results and caveats: Before onset, by a median of approximately 6.2 months, the model predicted ophthalmopathy.

Amplified regions were TCR beta CDR3 sequences from RNA transcripts. During a first-round RT-PCR of the TCR CDR3, the HTBI primer set was used. Each CDR3 protein is one row after TCRdb ran MiXCR on the multiplex PCR reads. This sample has about 280,000 distinct CDR3 sequences, with less than 30% found just once. This CDR3 spans 15 amino acids. V dropped 2 bases and J dropped 0 bases, with 10 bases sitting between them. CDR1 is MGHDK, CDR2 SYGVNS, per germline. To note about this clonotype: The antigen remains undetermined.

This sequence originates from a middle-aged man with Graves' hyperthyroidism that later progressed to Graves' ophthalmopathy. This chain joins TRBV25-1 and TRBJ1-2, with a tentative D call TRBD1 (5 bases). Sequenced: blood. CDR3 protein: CASSEGGAANYGYTF. CDR3 nucleotides: TGTGCCAGCAGTGAAGGCGGGGCCGCTAACTATGGCTACACCTTC.